A selection of T cell receptor beta chains follows, all from one sample in a study of control samples from healthy donors and cancer patients. Libraries were prepared by immunoSEQ multiplex PCR; TCRdb keeps only in-frame clonotypes and omits some of them. The data hold 95,000 to 120,000 clones, with 70% to 85% observed a single time. The specimen sequenced was blood. The receptor source for this set is a man aged 18-30 years in good health. CDR3s include the opening cysteine and the closing phenylalanine or tryptophan. D genes are given only for firm matches. A row's size may be missing; if present it is once, few, many or a size class.

clone size	V gene	CDR3 length	D gene	J gene	CDR3 protein	CDR3 DNA
.	TRBV19	15	.	TRBJ2-7	CASTHLAGASYEQYF	TGTGCCAGTACTCATCTGGCGGGGGCCAGTTACGAGCAGTACTTC
.	TRBV13	15	TRBD1	TRBJ2-3	CASSYRDRGGDTQYF	TGTGCCAGCAGCTACAGGGACAGGGGAGGAGATACGCAGTATTTT
.	TRBV6-1	17	TRBD2	TRBJ2-3	CASSEWGSGGFTDTQYF	TGTGCCAGCAGTGAATGGGGTAGCGGGGGGTTCACAGATACGCAGTATTTT
few	TRBV5-4	15	TRBD2	TRBJ2-1	CASILSGGRRNEQFF	TGTGCCAGCATCCTTAGCGGGGGGAGGAGAAATGAGCAGTTCTTC
.	TRBV7-9	18	TRBD2	TRBJ2-6	CASSSRSGGSRGANVLTF	TGTGCCAGCAGCTCCCGTAGCGGGGGGAGCCGGGGGGCCAACGTCCTGACTTTC
.	TRBV6-6	14	.	TRBJ1-2	CASSYQGTGYGYTF	TGTGCCAGCAGTTACCAGGGGACTGGGTATGGCTACACCTTC
.	TRBV9	18	TRBD2	TRBJ2-3	CASSLTSGGPQWGDTQYF	TGTGCCAGCAGCTTGACTAGCGGGGGGCCCCAATGGGGAGATACGCAGTATTTT
.	TRBV19	16	TRBD1	TRBJ1-1	CASSIKNRGWDTEAFF	TGTGCCAGTAGTATTAAGAACAGGGGGTGGGACACTGAAGCTTTCTTT
.	TRBV9	14	.	TRBJ2-3	CASSEMGGADTQYF	TGTGCCAGCAGCGAGATGGGAGGAGCAGATACGCAGTATTTT
.	TRBV4-1	18	TRBD1	TRBJ1-1	CASSQDRRTRGIDTEAFF	TGCGCCAGCAGCCAAGATAGACGAACCAGGGGGATAGACACTGAAGCTTTCTTT
few	TRBV9	18	TRBD1	TRBJ2-6	CASSAGTGVVSGANVLTF	TGTGCCAGCAGCGCAGGGACAGGGGTAGTCTCTGGGGCCAACGTCCTGACTTTC
many	TRBV5-1	14	.	TRBJ1-2	CASSQERGFYGYTF	TGCGCCAGCAGCCAAGAGCGGGGCTTCTATGGCTACACCTTC
.	TRBV4-2	17	.	TRBJ1-3	CASSNLFSGARGNTIYF	TGTGCCAGCAGCAATTTATTTTCAGGGGCTCGTGGAAACACCATATATTTT
.	TRBV5-1	17	TRBD2	TRBJ2-2	CASSLVRTSGPGGELFF	TGCGCCAGCAGCTTAGTCCGGACTAGCGGCCCGGGCGGGGAGCTGTTTTTT
.	TRBV27	14	.	TRBJ2-1	CASSSGPYYNEQFF	TGTGCCAGCAGTAGCGGGCCCTACTACAATGAGCAGTTCTTC
.	TRBV14	13	.	TRBJ2-3	CASSQEGGDTQYF	TGTGCCAGCAGCCAAGAAGGGGGAGATACGCAGTATTTT
.	TRBV24-1	18	.	TRBJ1-3	CATSSTPGDGGSGNTIYF	TGTGCCACCAGTTCCACCCCCGGTGACGGGGGCTCTGGAAACACCATATATTTT
.	TRBV7-7	17	.	TRBJ2-5	CASSSDRNPVMRETQYF	TGTGCCAGCAGCTCAGACAGAAACCCAGTTATGCGGGAGACCCAGTACTTC
.	TRBV2	15	.	TRBJ1-4	CASRAQGLRDEKLFF	TGTGCCAGCAGAGCCCAGGGACTCAGGGATGAAAAACTGTTTTTT
few	TRBV24-1	14	.	TRBJ1-1	CATSDSGHNTEAFF	TGTGCCACCAGTGATTCGGGACATAACACTGAAGCTTTCTTT
.	TRBV12-3/TRBV12-4	11	.	TRBJ2-1	CASSLRDEQFF	TGTGCCAGCAGTTTACGGGATGAGCAGTTCTTC
.	TRBV6-5	15	TRBD1	TRBJ1-6	CASTFTGGGNSPLHF	TGTGCCAGCACCTTTACAGGGGGCGGTAATTCACCCCTCCACTTT
.	TRBV27	15	TRBD2	TRBJ2-5	CASSPRTSGGETQYF	TGTGCCAGCAGCCCCCGTACTAGCGGGGGTGAGACCCAGTACTTC
.	TRBV5-1	13	.	TRBJ2-5	CASSITGMETQYF	TGCGCCAGCAGCATCACAGGGATGGAGACCCAGTACTTC
.	TRBV6-6	12	.	TRBJ2-2	CASSSGTGELFF	TGTGCCAGCAGTTCCGGGACCGGGGAGCTGTTTTTT